This TCR beta chain was captured by sequencing in a study of CD8 T cells in ankylosing spondylitis (dated by TCRdb to 2016 to 2017). General notes on the study: The study set out to find disease-linked TCR variants by profiling T cell receptor beta repertoires in ankylosing spondylitis patients and healthy donors. The whole study cohort included about a hundred healthy donors and 25 ankylosing spondylitis patients. Peripheral blood samples were taken, and synovial fluid was additionally collected from ankylosing spondylitis patients. The research as a whole found: Blood from ankylosing spondylitis patients appeared to be characterized by a TCR beta motif made up of several highly homologous amino acid variants. The disease-linked clones showed a CD8+ phenotype and occurred at relatively low frequencies in peripheral blood. According to the report, matched synovial fluid samples from ankylosing spondylitis patients were significantly enriched for the disease-linked clones. Some TCR beta motif variants had previously been reported in synovial fluid and blood of reactive arthritis patients, which suggested common disease-initiation mechanisms.

The germline V gene gives CDR1 as SGHRS and CDR2 as YFSETQ. V drops 4 bases and J drops 8 bases, leaving 15 bases in between. CDR3 length: 13 amino acids, cysteine to phenylalanine. The only DNA kept is the CDR3, 39 bases in frame from the first base. The run used an Illumina HiSeq 2500. Quantitative 5'-RACE with molecular barcodes was used to prepare TCR beta libraries. Regarding the original processing steps: A new computational method based on a probabilistic model of VDJ rearrangement was used to identify disease-linked TCR variants. TCRdb ran its own pipeline on the public reads, namely fastp trimming at Q25 and MiXCR clone calling, and kept in-frame beta chains. Every CDR3 protein is listed once, alongside the most common genes and DNA of its rows. For this entry, the V and J calls and clone size follow TCRdb and not the study's own pipeline. The sample table shows more than 150,000 distinct CDR3 sequences, and 15% to 20% are seen once. The ten largest clones take up around 4.7% of the sample.

This clonotype was counted many times. Its antigen specificity is not known. Base quality data are lacking; no much larger clone is found one base away. Sequences were obtained from blood, either unsorted or a sorted T cell fraction (not recorded which). Rearrangement joined TRBV5-1 to TRBJ1-2; possibly the D gene is TRBD1, per 5 matching bases. This sequence originates from a male donor under 30 with ankylosing spondylitis or in good health (not recorded which). Donor details come from another sample of the same person, matched by shared clones. CDR3 protein: CASSELGRGGYTF. The sequenced DNA: TGCGCCAGCAGCGAACTGGGGCGCGGAGGCTACACCTTC.